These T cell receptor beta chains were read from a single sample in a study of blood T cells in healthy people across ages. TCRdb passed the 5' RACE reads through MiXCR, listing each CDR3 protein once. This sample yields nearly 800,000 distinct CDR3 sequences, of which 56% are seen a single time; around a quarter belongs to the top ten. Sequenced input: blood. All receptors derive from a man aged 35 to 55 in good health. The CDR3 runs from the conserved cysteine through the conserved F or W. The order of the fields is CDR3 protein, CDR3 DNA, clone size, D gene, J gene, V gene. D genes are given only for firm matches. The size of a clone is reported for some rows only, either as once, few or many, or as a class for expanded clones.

CDR3aa: CSVEAGSQYF; CDR3nt: TGCAGCGTTGAAGCAGGGAGCCAGTACTTC; abundance: -; d_gene: -; j_gene: TRBJ2-4; v_gene: TRBV29-1
CDR3aa: CASSLEAQGYSGYTF; CDR3nt: TGTGCCAGCAGCTTAGAGGCCCAGGGGTACTCTGGCTACACCTTC; abundance: -; d_gene: -; j_gene: TRBJ1-2; v_gene: TRBV7-2
CDR3aa: CASSLGQDTNYEQYF; CDR3nt: TGTGCCAGCAGTTTAGGACAGGACACTAACTACGAGCAGTACTTC; abundance: -; d_gene: TRBD1; j_gene: TRBJ2-7; v_gene: TRBV6-5
CDR3aa: CASSPLREPDNEQFF; CDR3nt: TGTGCCAGCAGCCCTCTCCGGGAGCCGGACAATGAGCAGTTCTTC; abundance: -; d_gene: -; j_gene: TRBJ2-1; v_gene: TRBV11-3
CDR3aa: CASKTGQGFADTQYF; CDR3nt: TGTGCCAGCAAAACGGGACAGGGTTTTGCAGATACGCAGTATTTT; abundance: many; d_gene: TRBD1; j_gene: TRBJ2-3; v_gene: TRBV28
CDR3aa: CASSPLLAGGSSHNEQFF; CDR3nt: TGTGCCAGCAGCCCTTTACTAGCGGGAGGGTCTTCCCACAATGAGCAGTTCTTC; abundance: -; d_gene: TRBD2; j_gene: TRBJ2-1; v_gene: TRBV14
CDR3aa: CASEIPDQPQHF; CDR3nt: TGTGCCAGCGAGATCCCCGATCAGCCCCAGCATTTT; abundance: -; d_gene: -; j_gene: TRBJ1-5; v_gene: TRBV6-6
CDR3aa: CASSELGTGETYEQYF; CDR3nt: TGTGCCAGCAGTGAACTTGGGACAGGGGAAACCTACGAGCAGTACTTC; abundance: few; d_gene: TRBD1; j_gene: TRBJ2-7; v_gene: TRBV6-1
CDR3aa: CSVGSANTEAFF; CDR3nt: TGCAGCGTAGGATCGGCCAACACTGAAGCTTTCTTT; abundance: -; d_gene: -; j_gene: TRBJ1-1; v_gene: TRBV29-1
CDR3aa: CASSISSGGSYNEQFF; CDR3nt: TGTGCCAGCAGTATCTCTAGCGGGGGCTCCTACAATGAGCAGTTCTTC; abundance: -; d_gene: TRBD2; j_gene: TRBJ2-1; v_gene: TRBV12-3/TRBV12-4